These 3 T cell receptor beta chains share one sample of origin, sequenced in a study of cytomegalovirus exposure and HLA in healthy donors. In the PCR, 60 Vbeta and 13 Jbeta primers were used. Repertoires were generated with immunoSEQ multiplex PCR, while TCRdb's copy carries only in-frame clones and drops some. The table has about 96,000 clones, 60% to 75% seen once. Material for sequencing was PBMCs. All receptors derive from a female donor in good health and CMV-seropositive.

There are a few counts of this clone. J is TRBJ2-1 and V is TRBV4-3; possibly TRBD2 for D (5 bases). V was shortened by 0 bases and J by 5 bases, with 14 bases between the two germline ends. Germline CDR1 LGHNA, CDR2 YSLEER. This CDR3 spans 16 amino acids. The CDR3 spells CASSQEGGRTDNEQFF. The CDR3 region has the DNA TGCGCCAGCAGCCAAGAAGGCGGCAGGACTGACAATGAGCAGTTCTTC.

This clone was detected only a few times. This chain links TRBV28 with TRBJ1-1, with D possibly TRBD1 on 6 matching bases. CDR1 MDHEN and CDR2 SYDVKM come from the germline V gene. Trimming pared 8 bases from V and 7 bases from J, leaving 11 bases between. CDR3 length: 11 amino acids. The CDR3 coding sequence is TGTGCCAGCGCACAGGGACGTGAAGCTTTCTTT. Encoded protein: CASAQGREAFF. The whole variable domain, filled in from reference TRBV28 and TRBJ1-1, reads DVKVTQSSRYLVKRTGEKVFLECVQDMDHENMFWYRQDPGLGLRLIYFSYDVKMKEKGDIPEGYSVSREKKERFSLILESASTNQTSMYLCASAQGREAFFGQGTRLTVV.

V gene TRBV5-4 combines with J gene TRBJ2-3; the D is unclear. Germline-derived CDR1 and CDR2 are SGHNT and YYREEE (reference sequence). V was shortened by 4 bases and J by 0 bases, with 15 bases between the two germline ends. The CDR3 runs 16 residues. The chain's CDR3 is CASSPAELASTDTQYF. Here the CDR3 DNA reads TGTGCCAGCAGCCCCGCGGAGCTCGCTAGCACAGATACGCAGTATTTT.